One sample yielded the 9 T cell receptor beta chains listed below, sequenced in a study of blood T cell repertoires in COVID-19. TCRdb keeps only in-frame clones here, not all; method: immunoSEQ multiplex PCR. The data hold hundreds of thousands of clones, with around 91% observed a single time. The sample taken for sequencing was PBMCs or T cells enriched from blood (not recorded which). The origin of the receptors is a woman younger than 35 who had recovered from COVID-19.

Written as DNA, the CDR3 is TGTGCCATCAGTGAGCCCGGGACTAGCGGTACGACCCAGTACTTC. It is translated as CAISEPGTSGTTQYF. This chain links TRBV10-3 with TRBJ2-5, with 11 bases matching TRBD2. The CDR3 is made up of 15 amino acids. The V gene's germline CDR1 is ENHRY and CDR2 SYGVKD. Trimming removed 2 bases from V and 7 bases from J; junction bases left unmatched: 6.

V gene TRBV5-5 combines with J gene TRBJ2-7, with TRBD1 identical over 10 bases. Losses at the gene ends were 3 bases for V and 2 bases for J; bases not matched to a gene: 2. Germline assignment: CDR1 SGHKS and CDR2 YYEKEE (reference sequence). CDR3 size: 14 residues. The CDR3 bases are TGTGCCAGCAGCTCCGGACAGGGGGCCTACGAGCAGTACTTC. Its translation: CASSSGQGAYEQYF.

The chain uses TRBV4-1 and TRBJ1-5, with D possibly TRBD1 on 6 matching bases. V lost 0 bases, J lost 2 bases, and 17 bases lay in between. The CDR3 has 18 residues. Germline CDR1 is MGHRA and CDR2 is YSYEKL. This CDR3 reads CASSQDPSGTTGNQPQHF. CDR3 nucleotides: TGCGCCAGCAGCCAAGATCCGTCCGGGACAACGGGCAATCAGCCCCAGCATTTT.

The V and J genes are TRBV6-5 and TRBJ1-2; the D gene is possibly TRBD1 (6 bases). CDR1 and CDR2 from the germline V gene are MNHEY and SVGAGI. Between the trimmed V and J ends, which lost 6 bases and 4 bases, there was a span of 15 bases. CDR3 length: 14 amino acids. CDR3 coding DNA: TGTGCCAGCAGGCTACAAACAGGGCCCTATGGCTACACCTTC. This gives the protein CASRLQTGPYGYTF.

CDR3 in DNA: TGTGCCTGGAGTGCGGGACTCCTGAATGAAAAACTGTTTTTT. It is translated as CAWSAGLLNEKLFF. V gene TRBV30 combines with J gene TRBJ1-4; a possible D gene is TRBD1 (5 bases). Germline V lookup: CDR1 GTSNPN, CDR2 SVGIG (reference sequence). This CDR3 has 14 amino acids. Trimming shortened V by 1 base and J by 5 bases, and 11 bases separated the two germline ends.

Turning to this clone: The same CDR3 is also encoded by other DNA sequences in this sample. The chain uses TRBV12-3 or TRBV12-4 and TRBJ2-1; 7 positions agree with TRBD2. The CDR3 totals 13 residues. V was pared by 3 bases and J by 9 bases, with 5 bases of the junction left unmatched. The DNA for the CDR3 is TGTGCCAGCAGTTTCTCCCCGGGAGGTGAGCAGTTCTTC. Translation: CASSFSPGGEQFF.

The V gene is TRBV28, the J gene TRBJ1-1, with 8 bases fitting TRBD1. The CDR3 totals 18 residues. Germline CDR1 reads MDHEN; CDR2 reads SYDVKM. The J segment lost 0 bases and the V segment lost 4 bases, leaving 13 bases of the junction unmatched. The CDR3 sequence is CASSSRTGPRLLNTEAFF. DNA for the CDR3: TGTGCCAGCAGTTCCCGGACAGGGCCGAGGCTTTTGAACACTGAAGCTTTCTTT.

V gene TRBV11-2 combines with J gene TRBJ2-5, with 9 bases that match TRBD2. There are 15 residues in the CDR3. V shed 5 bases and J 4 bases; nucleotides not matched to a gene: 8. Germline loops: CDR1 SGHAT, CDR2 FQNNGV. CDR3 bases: TGTGCCAGCAGCCCCCGCGGGGGGGCGGGAGAGACCCAGTACTTC. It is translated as CASSPRGGAGETQYF.

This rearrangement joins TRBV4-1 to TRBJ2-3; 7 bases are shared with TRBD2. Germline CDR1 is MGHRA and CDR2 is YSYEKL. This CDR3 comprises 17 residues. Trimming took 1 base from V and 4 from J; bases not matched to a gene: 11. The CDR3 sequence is CASSQAPLGGGSDTQYF. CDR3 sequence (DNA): TGCGCCAGCAGCCAAGCCCCCCTCGGCGGGGGATCAGATACGCAGTATTTT.